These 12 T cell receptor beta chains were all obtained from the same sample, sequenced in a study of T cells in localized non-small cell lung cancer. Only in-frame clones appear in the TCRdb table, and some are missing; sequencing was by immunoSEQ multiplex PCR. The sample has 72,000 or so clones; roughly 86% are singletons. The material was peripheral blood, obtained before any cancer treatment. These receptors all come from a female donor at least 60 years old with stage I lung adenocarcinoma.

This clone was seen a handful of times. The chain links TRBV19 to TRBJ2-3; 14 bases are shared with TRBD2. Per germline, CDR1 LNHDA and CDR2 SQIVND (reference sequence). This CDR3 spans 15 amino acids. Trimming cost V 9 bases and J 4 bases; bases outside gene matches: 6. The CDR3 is CASQTSGGAPDTQYF. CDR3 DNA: TGTGCCAGCCAGACTAGCGGGGGGGCCCCAGATACGCAGTATTTT.

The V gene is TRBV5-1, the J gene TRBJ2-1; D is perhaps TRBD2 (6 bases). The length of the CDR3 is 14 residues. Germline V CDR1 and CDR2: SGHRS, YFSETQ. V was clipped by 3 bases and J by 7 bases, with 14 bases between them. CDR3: CASSYGTAGNEQFF. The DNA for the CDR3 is TGCGCCAGCAGCTATGGGACTGCTGGGAATGAGCAGTTCTTC.

CDR3 amino acids: CASSEAGRSTEAFF. The CDR3 DNA follows: TGTGCCAGCAGTGAGGCGGGGCGAAGCACTGAAGCTTTCTTT. The chain is built from TRBV2 and TRBJ1-1; maybe TRBD1 (5 bases). CDR3 length equals 14 residues. V lost 3 bases and J lost 4, with 12 bases in between. Per germline, CDR1 SNHLY and CDR2 FYNNEI.

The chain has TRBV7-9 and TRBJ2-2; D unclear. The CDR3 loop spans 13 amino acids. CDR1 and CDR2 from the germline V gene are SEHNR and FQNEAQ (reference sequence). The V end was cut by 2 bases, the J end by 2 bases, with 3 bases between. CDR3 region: CASSLSNTGELFF. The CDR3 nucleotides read TGTGCCAGCAGCTTAAGCAACACCGGGGAGCTGTTTTTT.

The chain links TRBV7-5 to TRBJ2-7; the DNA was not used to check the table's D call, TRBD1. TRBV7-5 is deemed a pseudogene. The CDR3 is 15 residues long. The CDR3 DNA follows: TGTGCCAGAAGCTTCACCGGGACAGGGCCCTACGAGCAGTACTTC. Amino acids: CARSFTGTGPYEQYF.

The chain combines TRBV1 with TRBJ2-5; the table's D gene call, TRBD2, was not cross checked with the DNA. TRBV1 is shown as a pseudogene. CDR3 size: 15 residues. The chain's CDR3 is CTSSRGRGVVGTQYF. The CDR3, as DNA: TGCACCAGCAGTCGTGGGCGGGGAGTGGTTGGGACCCAGTACTTC.

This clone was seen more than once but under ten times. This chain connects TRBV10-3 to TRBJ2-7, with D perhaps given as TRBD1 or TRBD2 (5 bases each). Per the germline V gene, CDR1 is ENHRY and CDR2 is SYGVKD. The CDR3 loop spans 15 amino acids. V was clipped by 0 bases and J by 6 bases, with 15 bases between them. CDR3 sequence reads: CAISESGTRSLEQYF. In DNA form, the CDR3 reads TGTGCCATCAGTGAGTCCGGGACCAGGTCTCTCGAGCAGTACTTC.

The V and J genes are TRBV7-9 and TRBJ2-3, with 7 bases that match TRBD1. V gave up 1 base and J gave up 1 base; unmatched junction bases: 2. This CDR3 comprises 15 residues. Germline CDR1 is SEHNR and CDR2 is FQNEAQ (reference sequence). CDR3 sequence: CASSLEGGGTDTQYF. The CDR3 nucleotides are TGTGCCAGCAGCTTAGAAGGGGGCGGCACAGATACGCAGTATTTT.

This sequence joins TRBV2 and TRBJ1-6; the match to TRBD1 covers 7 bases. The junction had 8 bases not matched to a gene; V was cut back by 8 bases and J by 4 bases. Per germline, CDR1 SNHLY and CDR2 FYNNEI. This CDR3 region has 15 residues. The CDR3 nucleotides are TGTGCCAGCGGCCCGGGACAGAATTATAATTCACCCCTCCACTTT. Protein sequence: CASGPGQNYNSPLHF.

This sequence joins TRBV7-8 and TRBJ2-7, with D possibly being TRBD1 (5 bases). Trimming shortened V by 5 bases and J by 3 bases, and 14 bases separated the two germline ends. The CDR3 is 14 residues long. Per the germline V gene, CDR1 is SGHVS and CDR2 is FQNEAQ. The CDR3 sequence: CASSIRVGGYEQYF. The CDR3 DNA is TGTGCCAGCAGCATCAGGGTGGGTGGCTACGAGCAGTACTTC.

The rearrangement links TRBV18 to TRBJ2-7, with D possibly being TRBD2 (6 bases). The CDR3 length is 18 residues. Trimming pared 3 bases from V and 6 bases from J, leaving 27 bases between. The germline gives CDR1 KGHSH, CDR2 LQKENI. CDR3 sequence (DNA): TGTGCCAGCTCACCGACAAGCGGTGATGGGGCGAGGGGAGGCGAGCAGTACTTC. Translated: CASSPTSGDGARGGEQYF.

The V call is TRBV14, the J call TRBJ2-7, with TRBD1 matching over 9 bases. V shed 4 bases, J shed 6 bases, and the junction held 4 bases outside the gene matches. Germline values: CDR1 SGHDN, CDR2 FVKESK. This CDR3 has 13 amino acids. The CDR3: CASSPGQGGEQYF. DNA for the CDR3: TGTGCCAGCAGCCCGGGACAGGGCGGCGAGCAGTACTTC.